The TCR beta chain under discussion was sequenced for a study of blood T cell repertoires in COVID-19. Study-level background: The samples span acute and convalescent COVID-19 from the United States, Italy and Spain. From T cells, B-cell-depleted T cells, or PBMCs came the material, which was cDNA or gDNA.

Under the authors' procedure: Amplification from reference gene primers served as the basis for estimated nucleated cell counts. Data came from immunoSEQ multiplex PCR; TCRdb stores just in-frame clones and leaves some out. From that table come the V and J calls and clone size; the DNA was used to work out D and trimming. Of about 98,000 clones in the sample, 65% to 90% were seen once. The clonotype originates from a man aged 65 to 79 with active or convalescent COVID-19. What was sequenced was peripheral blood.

The DNA of the CDR3 is TGTGCCAGACAAGGGGGGGCGAACACCGGGGAGCTGTTTTTT. Amino acid sequence: CARQGGANTGELFF. This chain uses TRBV6-5 with TRBJ2-2; weak D call: TRBD2 (7 bases). CDR3 size: 14 residues. The germline gives CDR1 MNHEY, CDR2 SVGAGI. V was cut by 9 bases and J by 0 bases, with 11 bases left in between.